Given below is one T cell receptor (beta chain) in context. Its antigen is unidentified. Libraries were prepared by immunoSEQ multiplex PCR; TCRdb keeps only in-frame clonotypes and omits some of them. The sample records 55,000 to 75,000 clones, roughly 90% being singletons. The data originate from a study of T cell responses to AZD1222 COVID-19 vaccine. Turning to the study itself: Analyses pooled second doses at about 4 or about 12 weeks. General study results and limits: Receipt of two AZD1222 doses was followed by a rise in Spike-specific TCR breadth and depth. Vaccine-associated CD4 TCRs spanned spike, dominant at 160-218 and 743-854. Repertoire sampling happened only post peak T cell response.

This CDR3 is built from 13 residues. Germline CDR1 and CDR2: MNHEY and SVGAGI. V lost 2 bases, J lost 8 bases, and 3 bases stayed unmatched. Here the sequenced sample was peripheral blood, taken on day 0 of AZD1222 vaccination. The sequence derives from an adult in good health. The chain carries TRBV6-5 and TRBJ1-1; 9 bases map to TRBD1. The chain's CDR3 is CASSYTGTGEAFF. CDR3 DNA sequence: TGTGCCAGCAGTTACACCGGGACAGGGGAAGCTTTCTTT.